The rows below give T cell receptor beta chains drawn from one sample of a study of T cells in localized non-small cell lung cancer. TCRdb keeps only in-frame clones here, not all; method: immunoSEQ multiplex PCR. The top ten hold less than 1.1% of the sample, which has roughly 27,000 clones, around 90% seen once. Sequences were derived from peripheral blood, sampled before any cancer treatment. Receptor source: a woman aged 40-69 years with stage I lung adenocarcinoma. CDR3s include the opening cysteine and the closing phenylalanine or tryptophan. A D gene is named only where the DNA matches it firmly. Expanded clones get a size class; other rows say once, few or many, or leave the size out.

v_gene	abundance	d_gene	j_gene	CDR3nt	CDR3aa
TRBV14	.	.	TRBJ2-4	TGTGCCAGCAGCCAAGATAGGCGAGGAGGTACGAACATTCAGTACTTC	CASSQDRRGGTNIQYF
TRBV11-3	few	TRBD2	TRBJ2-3	TGTGCCAGCAGCTCGACTTGGGGGGGGACAGATACGCAGTATTTT	CASSSTWGGTDTQYF
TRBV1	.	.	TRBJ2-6	TGCACCAGCAGCCAAGATCGGGAGCGGGCCCCCCCGAACGCCCCTTTC	CTSSQDRERAPPNAPF
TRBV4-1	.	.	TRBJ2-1	TGCGCCAGCAGCCAAGATAGGGGCCCTTACAATGAGCAGTTCTTC	CASSQDRGPYNEQFF
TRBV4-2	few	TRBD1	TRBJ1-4	TGTGCCAGCAGCCAAGGTGGTAGGGACAGAAATGAAAAACTGTTTTTT	CASSQGGRDRNEKLFF
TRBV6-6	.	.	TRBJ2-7	TGTGCCAGCAACCCTACGGCACAGGGCTACTCCTACGAGCAGTACTTC	CASNPTAQGYSYEQYF
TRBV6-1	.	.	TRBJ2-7	TGTGCCAGCAGTCCGGGGGCAGGGGAGCAGTACTTC	CASSPGAGEQYF
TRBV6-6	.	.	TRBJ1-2	TGTGCCAGCAGTACAAACGGGCCTGAAGCCATGCACTTC	CASSTNGPEAMHF
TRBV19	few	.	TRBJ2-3	TGTGCCAGTAGCAGACTTCCCACAGATACGCAGTATTTT	CASSRLPTDTQYF
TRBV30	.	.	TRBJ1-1	TGTGCCTGGAGTGAGGGCAGGGCGAACACTGAAGCTTTCTTT	CAWSEGRANTEAFF
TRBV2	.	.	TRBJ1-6	TGTGCCAGCAGTCCGGACACTCTCCGCTCACCCCTCCACTTT	CASSPDTLRSPLHF
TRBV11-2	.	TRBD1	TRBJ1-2	TGTGCCAGCAGCTCGGCCTCGGGACAGGGGTTTGGCGGCTACACCTTC	CASSSASGQGFGGYTF
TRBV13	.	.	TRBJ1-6	TGTGCCAGCAGCTCCGAGGGGGGCGCGGGAAGCTCCTATAATTCACCCCTCCACTTT	CASSSEGGAGSSYNSPLHF
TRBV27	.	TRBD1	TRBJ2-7	TGTGCCAGCAGTTTGAGACAGGGGGTCTCCTACGAGCAGTACTTC	CASSLRQGVSYEQYF
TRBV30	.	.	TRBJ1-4	TGTGCCTGGAGTGTATACACAACTAATGAAAAACTGTTTTTT	CAWSVYTTNEKLFF
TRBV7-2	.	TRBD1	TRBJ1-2	TGTGCCAGCAGCCTCGACAGGGTAACCTATGGCTACACCTTC	CASSLDRVTYGYTF
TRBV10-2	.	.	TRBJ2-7	TGCGCCAGCAGTGAGTCGAACAGTGGCGAGCAGTACTTC	CASSESNSGEQYF
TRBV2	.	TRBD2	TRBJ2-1	TGTGCCAGCAGTGGGCTAGCGGACTCCTACAATGAGCAGTTCTTC	CASSGLADSYNEQFF
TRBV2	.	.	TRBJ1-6	TGTGCCAGCAGTGGGCCCTCGGGGAATTCACCCCTCCACTTT	CASSGPSGNSPLHF
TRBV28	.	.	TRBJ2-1	TGTGCCAGCAGTTTATGGGGAGCGCGTGAGCAGTTCTTC	CASSLWGAREQFF
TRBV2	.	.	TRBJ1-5	TGTGCCAGCAGTGAAGGTCAGGTCGGGGCCCATAATCAGCCCCAGCATTTT	CASSEGQVGAHNQPQHF
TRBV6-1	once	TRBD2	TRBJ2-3	TGTGCCAGCAGTGAATATGAGGTTAATAAGCGGGGGGTGGCAGATACGCAGTATTTT	CASSEYEVNKRGVADTQYF
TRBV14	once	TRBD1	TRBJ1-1	TGTGCCAGCAGCCAACTAACAGGGGTGAACACTGAAGCTTTCTTT	CASSQLTGVNTEAFF
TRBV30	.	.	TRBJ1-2	TGTGCCTCAAAAGACAGGTTCTACTATGGCTACACCTTC	CASKDRFYYGYTF
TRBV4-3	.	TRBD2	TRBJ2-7	TGCGCCAGCAGCCCCGTAGCGGGAGGCCACTACGAGCAGTACTTC	CASSPVAGGHYEQYF